The sequence of this TCR beta chain was determined in a study of blood T cell repertoires in COVID-19. Study-wide background: Nucleic acid was either cDNA or gDNA, and it came from T cells, B-cell-depleted T cells, or PBMCs.

Per the authors' pipeline: Amplification of reference gene primers provided the estimated nucleated cell counts. The repertoire was sequenced with immunoSEQ multiplex PCR; TCRdb's copy has only in-frame clones and lacks some. V and J calls and clone size are given by that table; D and trimming were obtained from the DNA. The sample yields 70,000 to 85,000 clones, approximately 82% seen once. Germline V gene data show CDR1 as MDHEN and CDR2 as SYDVKM. J lost 9 bases, V lost 3 bases, and 6 bases had no gene match. CDR3 size: 13 residues. The chain carries TRBV28 and TRBJ2-5, with 8 bases aligning to TRBD1. Sequencing input: peripheral blood. This sequence originates from a man aged 55-75 years with acute or convalescent COVID-19. In DNA, the CDR3 is TGTGCCAGCAGTTTTCAGGGGGCCACCGCCCAGTACTTC. Translating it yields CASSFQGATAQYF. Full variable domain (missing parts from reference TRBV28 and TRBJ2-5): DVKVTQSSRYLVKRTGEKVFLECVQDMDHENMFWYRQDPGLGLRLIYFSYDVKMKEKGDIPEGYSVSREKKERFSLILESASTNQTSMYLCASSFQGATAQYFGPGTRLLVL.